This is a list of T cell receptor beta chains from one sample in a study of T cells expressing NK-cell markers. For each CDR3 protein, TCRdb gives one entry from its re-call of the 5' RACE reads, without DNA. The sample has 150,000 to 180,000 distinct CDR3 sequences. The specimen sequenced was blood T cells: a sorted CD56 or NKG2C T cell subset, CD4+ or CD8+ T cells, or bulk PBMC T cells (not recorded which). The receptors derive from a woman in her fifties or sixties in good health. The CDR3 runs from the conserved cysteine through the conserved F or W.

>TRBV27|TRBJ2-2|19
CASSLFQLGTNANTGELFF
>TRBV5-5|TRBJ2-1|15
CASSLNPNRGDEQFF
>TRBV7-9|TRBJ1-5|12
CASSDRGGPQHF
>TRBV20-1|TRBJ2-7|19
CSARDPAWTKLTGNDEQYF
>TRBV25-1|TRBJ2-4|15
CASSSREFAKNIQYF
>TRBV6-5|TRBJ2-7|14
CASSSSGTAYEQYF
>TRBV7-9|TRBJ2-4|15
CASSAPTSGGNIQYF
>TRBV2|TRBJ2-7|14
CASSDVAGRVEQYF
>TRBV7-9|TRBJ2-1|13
CASRKERGFEQFF
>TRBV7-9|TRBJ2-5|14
CASSLGGQGETQYF
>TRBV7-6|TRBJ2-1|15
CASSSNRDYYNEQFF
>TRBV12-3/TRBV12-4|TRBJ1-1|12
CASSQANTEAFF
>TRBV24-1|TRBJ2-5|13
CATSVDNHKTQYF
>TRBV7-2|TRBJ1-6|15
CASSLIRDGNSPLHF
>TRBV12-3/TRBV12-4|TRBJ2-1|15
CASSLFTHVDNEQFF
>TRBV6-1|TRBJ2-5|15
CASSEDPRELETQYF
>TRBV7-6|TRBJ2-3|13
CASSLETGDTQYF
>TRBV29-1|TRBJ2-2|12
CSADREGGELFF
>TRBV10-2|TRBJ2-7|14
CASSDNSFPYEQYF
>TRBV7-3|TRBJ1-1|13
CASSLISEAEAFF
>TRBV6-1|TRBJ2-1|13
CASKGSSYNEQFF
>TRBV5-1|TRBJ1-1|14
CASSLSIVNTEAFF
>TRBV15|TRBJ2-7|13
CATGQTLTYEQYF
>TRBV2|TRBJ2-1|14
CASRSASGDNEQFF
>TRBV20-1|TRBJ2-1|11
CSARESREQFF
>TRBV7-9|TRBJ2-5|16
CASSHRGFAGAETQYF
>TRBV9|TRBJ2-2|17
CASSVTLGTGETGELFF
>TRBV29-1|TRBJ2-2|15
CSVAGGDLNTGELFF
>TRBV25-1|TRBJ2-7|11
CASIQGYEQYF
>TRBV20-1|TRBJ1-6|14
CSASSGGWNSPLHF